One and the same sample provided the 27 T cell receptor beta chains below, sequenced in a study of neurological immune-mediated disorders. TCRdb recomputed calls from the 5' RACE reads with MiXCR, one row per CDR3 protein. Of more than 35,000 distinct CDR3 sequences listed, 3% to 3.5% are singletons. The source material was PBMCs. The receptors were gathered from a woman in her forties or fifties with multiple sclerosis.

Comment on this clonotype: This may come from a read error, since a much larger clone is one base off. V and J are TRBV20-1 and TRBJ2-6, with 8 bases aligning to TRBD1. CDR1 and CDR2 (germline): DFQATT, SNEGSKA (reference sequence). The CDR3 consists of 16 residues. The CDR3 sequence: CSAGTGLGSGAKVLTF. As DNA, the CDR3 is TGCAGTGCCGGGACAGGCCTAGGTTCTGGGGCCAAAGTCCTGACTTTC.

This clonotype was counted at least ten times. This sequence joins TRBV3-1 and TRBJ2-7; perhaps TRBD2 as D (7 bases). V lost 3 bases to trimming and J lost 7 bases, with 19 bases between them. The germline V gene has CDR1 LGHDT and CDR2 YNNKEL (reference sequence). The CDR3 is 15 residues long. CDR3 bases: TGTGCCAGCAGCCAGGCCTCGGCGGGGGCGGGGGAGCAGTACGTC. Its protein is CASSQASAGAGEQYV.

This clonotype was observed at least ten times. The V and J genes are TRBV11-2 and TRBJ1-1, with TRBD1 identical over 8 bases. This CDR3 is built from 13 residues. Per the germline V gene, CDR1 is SGHAT and CDR2 is FQNNGV. J lost 5 bases, V lost 6 bases, and 5 bases had no gene match. The CDR3 reads CASRPGGGTEAFF. In DNA form, the CDR3 reads TGTGCCAGCAGACCAGGGGGCGGGACTGAAGCTTTCTTT.

This clonotype was observed many times. J is TRBJ2-5 and V is TRBV20-1; D is unclear. CDR1 and CDR2 (germline): DFQATT, SNEGSKA (reference sequence). V dropped 6 bases and J dropped 1 base, with 15 bases sitting between them. CDR3 length: 14 amino acids. CDR3 sequence reads: CSATDPPRQETQYF. CDR3 nucleotide sequence: TGCAGTGCAACCGACCCTCCCCGCCAAGAGACCCAGTACTTC.

This clonotype was counted many times. This rearrangement joins TRBV25-1 to TRBJ1-4; TRBD1 matches 7 bases. The CDR3 is 16 amino acids. Trimming took 2 bases from V and 7 from J; bases not matched to a gene: 10. Germline values: CDR1 MGHDK, CDR2 SYGVNS. DNA of the CDR3: TGTGCCAGCAGTGAAGATCAACAGGGGACATTTGAAAAACTGTTTTTT. Translated, it gives CASSEDQQGTFEKLFF.

The sample holds many counts of this clonotype. The chain has TRBV11-2 and TRBJ1-3; 8 bases are a match to TRBD1. The CDR3 is 15 residues long. Germline CDR1 and CDR2: SGHAT and FQNNGV. V shed 5 bases, J shed 1 base, and the junction held 4 bases outside the gene matches. CDR3 protein: CASSRGTGSGNTIYF. CDR3 coding DNA: TGTGCCAGCAGCAGAGGGACAGGATCTGGAAACACCATATATTTT.

About this clonotype: A read error may account for a junction end that differs from germline. V and J are TRBV12-3 or TRBV12-4 and TRBJ1-5; D perhaps matches TRBD1 (5 bases). The CDR3 runs 17 residues. CDR3 loop: CASSLTGSGGRRKTQNF. CDR3 in DNA: TGTGCCAGCAGTTTAACCGGGTCCGGGGGAAGGCGGAAGACCCAGAATTTT.

This clonotype has a count of ten or more. The chain uses TRBV12-5 and TRBJ2-5; TRBD2 matches at 8 bases. Looked up from germline, CDR1 is LGHNT and CDR2 is FRNRAP. Germline trimming cut 6 bases from V and 1 base from J; bases unmatched to any gene: 10. The CDR3 is made up of 16 amino acids. CDR3: CASGFAQTSGQETQYF. CDR3 nucleotides: TGTGCTAGTGGCTTCGCCCAAACTAGCGGCCAAGAGACCCAGTACTTC.

The table lists this clonotype with many counts. The genes are TRBV28 and TRBJ2-7; unclear D gene. The CDR3 loop spans 12 amino acids. The V end was cut by 4 bases, the J end by 3 bases, with 7 bases between. CDR1 MDHEN and CDR2 SYDVKM come from the germline V gene. This CDR3 reads CASSSSYYEQYF. The CDR3, as DNA: TGTGCCAGCAGTTCCTCATACTACGAGCAGTACTTC.

This clonotype has at least ten counts. The V call is TRBV20-1, the J call TRBJ1-5; D is perhaps TRBD1 (5 bases). The ends were cut back, 1 base at V and 5 bases at J, with 15 bases in the middle. CDR1 and CDR2 (germline): DFQATT, SNEGSKA (reference sequence). CDR3 size: 15 residues. The CDR3 DNA is TGCAGTGCTAGAGTTCACTGGGACGGAGATCAGCCCCAGCATTTT. Translating it yields CSARVHWDGDQPQHF.

The sample holds many counts of this clonotype. CDR3 in amino acids: CASSVTGDPTYEQYF. CDR3 DNA: TGTGCCAGCAGCGTCACTGGGGACCCCACCTACGAGCAGTACTTC. The chain joins TRBV9 to TRBJ2-7, with D possibly called TRBD1 or TRBD2 (5 bases each). Looked up from germline, CDR1 is SGDLS and CDR2 is YYNGEE. Trimming stripped 2 bases from V and 2 bases from J, with 14 bases between. The CDR3 has 15 residues.

This clonotype was counted ten times or more. The chain has TRBV6-6 and TRBJ1-2; 7 positions agree with TRBD1. Germline lookup yields CDR1 MNHNY and CDR2 SVGAGI (reference sequence). CDR3 length: 16 residues. V trimming: 3 bases; J trimming: 9 bases; junction bases outside the gene matches: 16. CDR3 bases: TGTGCCAGCAGTTATACGCCTGGAGGGGGCTGGGTGAGCTACACCTTC. Its translation: CASSYTPGGGWVSYTF.

This clonotype came up many times. The gene calls are TRBV5-1 and TRBJ1-1; 7 nucleotides line up with TRBD1. The CDR3 covers 19 residues. Unmatched junction bases numbered 17, after V lost 0 bases and J lost 3 bases. CDR1 is SGHRS and CDR2 is YFSETQ in the germline V gene. The CDR3 region is CASSLGGGRLGFTYTEAFF. CDR3 bases: TGCGCCAGCAGCTTGGGAGGGGGCAGGCTGGGTTTTACGTACACTGAAGCTTTCTTT.

The sample holds many counts of this clonotype. The V call is TRBV18, the J call TRBJ1-1; TRBD1 is a possible D gene (5 bases). Germline CDR1 reads KGHSH; CDR2 reads LQKENI. The CDR3 spans 14 residues. Trimming cost V 0 bases and J 4 bases, with 9 bases left between them. The CDR3 nucleotides are TGTGCCAGCTCACCACCCGGGACCCCCACTGAAGCTTTCTTT. It yields the protein CASSPPGTPTEAFF.

This clonotype has at least ten counts. This chain joins TRBV18 and TRBJ1-6, with D possibly matching TRBD1 (6 bases). The CDR3 sequence is 15 residues long. Trimming removed 3 bases at V and 8 bases at J, with 14 bases between. Germline CDR1 KGHSH, CDR2 LQKENI. The CDR3 DNA reads as TGTGCCAGCTCACCCGCGGACAGTTTTGATTCACCCCTCCACTTT. Translation: CASSPADSFDSPLHF.

This clonotype has at least ten counts. DNA for the CDR3: TGTGCCAGCAGCTTCCGGGACGGGGCCACTGAAGCTTTCTTT. As protein: CASSFRDGATEAFF. This sequence joins TRBV7-3 and TRBJ1-1, with a weak D call TRBD1 (5 bases). This CDR3 spans 14 amino acids. Germline loops: CDR1 SGHTA, CDR2 FQGTGA. V was cut by 3 bases and J by 4 bases, with 12 bases left in between.

This rearrangement joins TRBV20-1 to TRBJ2-7; no reliable D call. In germline, CDR1 is DFQATT, CDR2 SNEGSKA (reference sequence). V was shortened by 3 bases and J by 4 bases, with 7 bases between the two germline ends. CDR3 length equals 11 residues. CDR3 in DNA: TGCAGTGCTAGTAACTTGTACGAGCAGTACGTC. It encodes CSASNLYEQYV.

This clonotype showed up many times. V is TRBV6-6 and J is TRBJ2-1; 8 positions match TRBD2. Germline V gene sequence: CDR1 MNHNY, CDR2 SVGAGI (reference sequence). After removal of 6 bases from V and 2 bases from J, the junction contained 6 bases not matched to a gene. The CDR3 runs to 15 residues. The CDR3, as DNA: TGTGCCAGCAGCCTTAGCGGGAAAGCCTACAATGAGCAGTTCTTC. Translation gives CASSLSGKAYNEQFF.

The sample holds one count of this clonotype. The rearrangement joins TRBV7-7 to TRBJ1-1, with D hard to call. Germline V CDR1 and CDR2: SSHAT, FNYEAQ (reference sequence). V was shortened by 5 bases and J by 1 base, with 8 bases between the two germline ends. The CDR3 consists of 13 residues. The CDR3 is CASSNQENTEAFF. DNA of the CDR3: TGTGCCAGCAGCAACCAAGAGAACACTGAAGCTTTCTTT.

This clonotype was picked up many times. J is TRBJ2-7 and V is TRBV7-8; 11 positions agree with TRBD2. Trimming cost V 0 bases and J 1 base; bases outside gene matches: 5. Germline CDR1 and CDR2: SGHVS and FQNEAQ. The CDR3 is made up of 17 amino acids. The CDR3 is CASSLATTSGISYEQYF. CDR3 coding DNA: TGTGCCAGCAGCTTAGCAACGACTAGCGGGATTTCCTACGAGCAGTACTTC.

This clonotype was observed at least ten times. This chain joins TRBV5-1 and TRBJ1-2; D not resolved. This CDR3 contains 15 residues. The V and J ends lost 4 bases and 0 bases respectively, with 13 bases between them. Germline CDR1 and CDR2: SGHRS and YFSETQ. CDR3 residues: CASSGLSSANYGYTF. The DNA of the CDR3 is TGCGCCAGCAGCGGACTGTCGTCAGCTAACTATGGCTACACCTTC. Using reference TRBV5-1 and TRBJ1-2 for the parts outside the CDR3, the full variable domain is KAGVTQTPRYLIKTRGQQVTLSCSPISGHRSVSWYQQTPGQGLQFLFEYFSETQRNKGNFPGRFSGRQFSNSRSEMNVSTLELGDSALYLCASSGLSSANYGYTFGSGTRLTVV.

This clonotype has ten or more counts. The chain carries TRBV5-1 and TRBJ2-5, with 9 bases matching TRBD1. With V trimmed by 4 bases and J by 4 bases, 5 bases remained unmatched. The CDR3 totals 14 residues. From germline, CDR1 is SGHRS and CDR2 YFSETQ. The CDR3 is CASSLRQGGETQYF. The CDR3 nucleotides are TGCGCCAGCAGCCTCCGACAGGGGGGAGAGACCCAGTACTTC.

This clonotype has at least ten counts. The V gene is TRBV20-1, the J gene TRBJ2-5, with D perhaps being TRBD1 or TRBD2 (6 bases each). The CDR3 runs 13 residues. V lost 3 bases, J lost 5 bases, and 13 bases lay in between. Germline V gene data show CDR1 as DFQATT and CDR2 as SNEGSKA (reference sequence). CDR3 bases: TGCAGTGCTAGCAGTCGGAGGGGGGAGACCCAGTACTTC. It yields the protein CSASSRRGETQYF.

This clonotype was detected many times. V usage is TRBV7-2 and J usage is TRBJ2-2; no firm D call. Germline lookup yields CDR1 SGHTA and CDR2 FQGNSA. CDR3 length: 16 amino acids. Trimming removed 1 base from V and 1 base from J, with 10 bases in between. The CDR3 sequence: CASSLVYRLNTGELFF. The CDR3 DNA reads TGTGCCAGCAGCTTAGTGTACAGACTGAACACCGGGGAGCTGTTTTTT.

The chain recombines TRBV7-2 with TRBJ2-2; the match to TRBD1 covers 7 bases. Trimming at V came to 5 bases and at J to 4 bases, leaving 7 bases not matched to a gene. The CDR3 is made up of 15 amino acids. The germline gives CDR1 SGHTA, CDR2 FQGNSA. The CDR3 sequence is CASSQTGSTTGELFF. The CDR3 DNA reads as TGTGCCAGCAGCCAGACAGGGAGTACCACCGGGGAGCTGTTTTTT.

This chain joins TRBV12-3 or TRBV12-4 and TRBJ2-1; 7 bases fit TRBD1. The CDR3 spans 17 residues. The J segment lost 3 bases and the V segment lost 5 bases, leaving 13 bases of the junction unmatched. CDR3 nucleotides: TGTGCCAGCAGTGGTGGAGGACAGGCCCATAACTACAATGAGCAGTTCTTC. Translating gives CASSGGGQAHNYNEQFF.

The sample holds many counts of this clonotype. The chain carries TRBV5-1 and TRBJ2-2; possible D gene TRBD1, 6 bases. The CDR3 is made up of 16 amino acids. CDR1 SGHRS and CDR2 YFSETQ come from the germline V gene. The ends were cut back, 0 bases at V and 6 bases at J, with 15 bases in the middle. In DNA, the CDR3 is TGCGCCAGCAGCTTGGTTTTTTCGGACAGTTCCGGGGAGCTGTTTTTT. This gives the protein CASSLVFSDSSGELFF.